This passage covers 8 T cell receptor beta chains from one sample sequenced in a study of tumor-infiltrating lymphocytes in oesophageal squamous cell carcinoma. TCRdb re-derived calls from the PCR reads in MiXCR, one entry per CDR3 protein. In the table there are around 12,000 distinct CDR3 sequences, over 50% of which are singletons. Sequenced: esophageal tumor tissue. The receptors stem from a female donor with esophageal squamous cell carcinoma.

This clonotype was seen only a few times. This rearrangement joins TRBV7-2 to TRBJ2-3, with 10 bases aligning to TRBD2. This CDR3 has 19 amino acids. J gave up 6 bases and V 1 base, and 16 bases lay outside the gene matches. CDR1 and CDR2 from the germline V gene are SGHTA and FQGNSA. The CDR3 loop reads CASSLELSFGTSGVDTQYF. The CDR3 DNA is TGTGCCAGCAGCTTAGAATTGAGTTTCGGCACTAGCGGGGTGGATACGCAGTATTTT. The variable domain in full, with the rest retrieved from reference TRBV7-2 and TRBJ2-3, is GAGVSQSPSNKVTEKGKDVELRCDPISGHTALYWYRQSLGQGLEFLIYFQGNSAPDKSGLPSDRFSAERTGGSVSTLTIQRTQQEDSAVYLCASSLELSFGTSGVDTQYFGPGTRLTVL.

The count of this clonotype is one. This chain uses TRBV7-2 with TRBJ2-1; the D gene could be TRBD1 or TRBD2 (5 bases each). Matching the DNA end better, TRBJ2-7 makes the J call doubtful. The V gene's germline CDR1 is SGHTA and CDR2 FQGNSA. CDR3 size: 14 residues. CDR3 amino acids: CASSLGGASYEQYF. CDR3 bases: TGTGCCAGCAGCTTAGGAGGGGCTTCCTACGAGCAGTACTTC.

This rearrangement joins TRBV7-2 to TRBJ2-5, with D unresolved. The germline V and J ends were trimmed by 5 bases and 3 bases, with 10 bases remaining between them. This CDR3 region has 13 residues. CDR1 is SGHTA and CDR2 is FQGNSA in the germline V gene. The CDR3 coding sequence is TGTGCCAGCAGCCGGAGCCGGGAAGAGACCCAGTACTTC. This codes for CASSRSREETQYF.

To note about this clonotype: The junction shows a germline mismatch at one end, possibly a read error. The chain links TRBV6-6 to TRBJ2-3, with TRBD2 identical over 7 bases. This CDR3 contains 14 residues. Germline V gene lookup returns CDR1 MNHNY and CDR2 SVGAGI (reference sequence). This CDR3 is CASSRDYNQETQYF. In nucleotides, the CDR3 is TGTGCCAGCAGCCGGGACTACAATCAAGAGACCCAGTACTTT.

CDR3 DNA: TGTGCCAGCAGCTCGATAGGGACAGTACAGGGAGCTGAGCAGTTCTTC. Residues: CASSSIGTVQGAEQFF. The V and J genes are TRBV7-2 and TRBJ2-1, with 7 positions matching TRBD1. Losses at the gene ends were 4 bases for V and 9 bases for J; bases not matched to a gene: 15. Per the germline V gene, CDR1 is SGHTA and CDR2 is FQGNSA. The CDR3 is 16 residues long.

The chain employs TRBV12-3 or TRBV12-4 and TRBJ2-3; 9 nucleotides match TRBD2. V lost 5 bases, J lost 3 bases, and 6 bases stayed unmatched. The CDR3 is made up of 15 amino acids. In DNA, the CDR3 is TGTGCCAGCAGTATTAGCGGGAGTGGTACAGATACGCAGTATTTT. Its protein product is CASSISGSGTDTQYF.

This clonotype was seen at least ten times. The CDR3 here is CASGSDRGNMILAKNIQYF. DNA of the CDR3: TGTGCTAGTGGTTCGGACAGGGGGAACATGATACTAGCCAAAAACATTCAGTACTTC. The chain carries TRBV12-5 and TRBJ2-4, with 10 bases lining up with TRBD1. Trimming at V came to 4 bases and at J to 0 bases, leaving 12 bases not matched to a gene. CDR3 length equals 19 residues. Germline V gene data show CDR1 as LGHNT and CDR2 as FRNRAP.

This clonotype showed up many times. This could be a read error, since a much larger clone is one nucleotide away. The chain combines TRBV2 with TRBJ2-7; 12 nucleotides agree with TRBD2. V shed 6 bases and J 7 bases; nucleotides not matched to a gene: 10. The germline V gene has CDR1 SNHLY and CDR2 FYNNEI. The CDR3 is made up of 15 amino acids. CDR3 nucleotides: TGTGCCAGCAGGGACGGACTAGCGGGATGGAATGAGCAGTACTTC. Translating gives CASRDGLAGWNEQYF.